This T cell receptor beta chain was profiled in a study of blood T cell repertoires in COVID-19. Study as a whole: Donors in the United States, Italy and Spain gave samples during acute or convalescent COVID-19. Nucleic acid was either cDNA or gDNA, and it came from T cells, B-cell-depleted T cells, or PBMCs.

Per the original methods: It was from reference gene primer amplification that nucleated cell counts were estimated. Profiled with immunoSEQ multiplex PCR; TCRdb holds only in-frame clones, not every one. From that table come the V and J calls and clone size; the DNA was used to work out D and trimming. The repertoire includes 150,000 to 200,000 clones, roughly 78% of them detected once, and 2.5% to 3.5% sits in the top ten. The J segment lost 4 bases and the V segment lost 4 bases, leaving 6 bases of the junction unmatched. This CDR3 is 15 amino acids long. The germline gives CDR1 SGDLS, CDR2 YYNGEE.

The receptor's source is a woman older than 75 with active or convalescent COVID-19. Sequenced input: peripheral blood. The V gene is TRBV9, the J gene TRBJ2-3; 10 positions match TRBD2. The CDR3 sequence is CASSQTSGVSDTQYF. CDR3 sequence (DNA): TGTGCCAGCAGCCAAACTAGCGGGGTTTCAGATACGCAGTATTTT.